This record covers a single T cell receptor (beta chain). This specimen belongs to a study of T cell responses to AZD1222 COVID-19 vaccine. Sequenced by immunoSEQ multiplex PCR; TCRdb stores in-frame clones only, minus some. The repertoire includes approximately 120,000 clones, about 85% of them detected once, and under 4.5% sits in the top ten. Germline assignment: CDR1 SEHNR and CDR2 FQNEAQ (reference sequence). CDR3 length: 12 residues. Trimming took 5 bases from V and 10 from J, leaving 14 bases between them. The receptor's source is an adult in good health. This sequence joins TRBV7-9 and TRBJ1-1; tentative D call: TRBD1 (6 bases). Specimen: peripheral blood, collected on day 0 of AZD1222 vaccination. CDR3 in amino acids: CASSHREGSAFF. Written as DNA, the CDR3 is TGTGCCAGCAGCCACAGGGAAGGATCAGCTTTCTTT.